This TCR beta chain was sequenced during a study of cytomegalovirus exposure and HLA in healthy donors (TCRdb year 2017). Study-level background: In an earlier analysis of 587 of the donors, roughly 300 Gb of sequence data and about 110 million unique TCR beta sequences from roughly 200 million T cells were reported. About 280 gigabases of sequencing data and approximately 91 million unique TCR sequences made up an early release that covered under 750 HLA-typed donors. Of the 300 to 450 genotyped donors, 81% fell in the genetic ancestry cluster associated with self-reported Caucasian donors. The study aimed to test whether cataloging public T cell receptors could reveal signatures of past pathogen exposure. The T cell repertoires of some 700 subjects were profiled by immunosequencing and related to cytomegalovirus serostatus. A separate validation cohort of some 130 different subjects was used in addition to the 666-subject first cohort. The study combined high-throughput TCR immunosequencing, statistical association of individual TCRs with disease status, and machine learning to predict cytomegalovirus infection status. A later analysis re-analyzed previously published TCR beta repertoires from 600 to 850 donors and added high-resolution HLA genotyping to study TCR occurrence patterns. Rather than drawing on any new phenotypic data, the later analysis identified candidate immune exposures from TCR beta sequences and the way those sequences occurred across donors. An earlier analysis of approximately 580 of the donors used high-throughput TCR beta sequencing to judge whether each TCR beta V gene segment behaved as functional or pseudogenic. Donor age, sex, ethnicity and CMV serostatus were collected together with the repertoire data. In a later genetic analysis, genome-wide SNP genotypes for about three fifths of the 666 donors were used, and that subset was treated as a discovery cohort. All discovery cohort repertoires had been generated on a single sequencing platform. Both class I and class II loci were covered by HLA typing, at four-digit resolution. The number of typed donors differed by locus: about 629-630 for A, B, C, DRB1 and DQB1; approximately 530 for DQA1; 606 for DPA1; and some 470 for DPB1. Several DR-DQ haplotypes were handled as single units for association and clustering because linkage in the cohort was strong. Across 398 genotyped donors of the cohort, an average of roughly 230,000 unique TCR beta nucleotide sequences per donor were sequenced, and 15% to 20% of those sequences were non-productive.

Concerning this clone itself: Its antigen target is currently unknown. Within one base of it there is no much larger clone, and no base qualities were kept.

Findings and caveats that apply to the study as a whole: A later analysis found that HLA-associated TCR beta chains were more clonally expanded and had lower generation probabilities than equally common non-associated chains. A further reported finding was that TCR beta sequences accurately predicted the HLA-A and HLA-B alleles for most subjects in the first cohort. Immune exposure information for the cohort was limited to CMV serostatus. According to a later analysis, most CMV-associated TCR beta chains appeared to be HLA-restricted, and the HLA associations seemed to be driven largely by CMV exposure. The cohort was sequenced for TCR beta chains only, and without alpha or paired-chain data the features that could be detected were limited. Specific HLA alleles were associated with about 17,000 TCR beta sequences at a false discovery rate of 0.05 in a later analysis. According to a later analysis, TCR association rates differed among HLA loci, with DRB1 alleles showing the most associated TCRs and HLA-C alleles showing the fewest. While some public TCRs were present in many individuals, most TCR sequences turned up only very rarely across donors. Because HLA typing was unavailable for some donors at each locus, only the typed subset was used in association tests. An association between a missense DCLRE1C variant and V-gene and J-gene trimming of TCR beta chains was found in a later genetic analysis and replicated in an independent cohort. In the study, 150 to 200 TCR beta chains were listed as associated with cytomegalovirus. Strong co-occurrence of HLA alleles, especially DR and DQ, made assigning TCR associations to individual alleles difficult. Roughly uniform sequencing depth across donors was assumed in presence/absence analyses, although this assumption may not hold. Linkage disequilibrium might explain the correlated functional status among segregating V segments, but an unknown experimental factor could not be ruled out. The authors suggested that the approach could potentially be generalized to other disease states and immunological phenotypes. The sequencing pipeline was judged likely to have produced a cluster of highly shared sequence variants as a technical artifact. A few of the identified cytomegalovirus-associated TCR beta chains were confirmed in vitro to be specific for cytomegalovirus antigens. Because counts were too low, some 17 rarely observed V segments, including chromosome 9 orphons, were left out of the earlier analysis of 587 of the donors. According to a later analysis, parvovirus B19, influenza, CMV and Epstein-Barr virus appeared linked to several top co-occurrence clusters. Cytomegalovirus status was reported to be diagnosed by the classifier with high specificity and sensitivity in both the original and validation cohorts. In an earlier analysis of about 600 of the donors, most TCR beta V segments appeared in productive rearrangements about 87% or about 30% of the time, broadly matching IMGT annotations. Compared with the approximately 720-donor mean, donors in an Asian-associated ancestry cluster had fewer N-insertions in productive TCRs, according to a later genetic analysis.

Library prep was done by the immunoSEQ multiplex PCR assay. A mixture of 60 forward primers for TCR Vbeta segments and 13 reverse primers for TCR Jbeta segments was used in the multiplex PCR. Amplification of the CDR3 region of rearranged TCR beta genes was performed with a multiplex PCR assay on genomic DNA. On the Illumina HiSeq System, the amplified TCR beta libraries were sequenced as 87-base-pair reads. Turning to the authors' computational methods: Across the 640 or so repertoires, a later analysis counted tens of millions of unique TCR beta chains, roughly 11 million of which were shared by at least two donors. Raw reads were error-corrected and collapsed into unique sequences with a nearest-neighbor algorithm that merged closely related sequences to remove PCR and sequencing errors. V, D and J gene segments were assigned by aligning CDR3 sequences to IMGT reference sequences. Each retained sequence needed at least a six-nucleotide match to both a V gene segment and a J gene segment. Rearrangements were called productive when the CDR3 lacked stop codons and stayed in frame with V and J; all others were non-productive. Following IMGT convention, CDR3 was defined as the stretch from the second conserved V-encoded cysteine up to the conserved J-encoded phenylalanine. The earlier analysis of fewer than 700 of the donors excluded sequences that lacked an unambiguous match to a single V gene segment. In an earlier analysis of approximately 610 of the donors, V segments were called functional above 56.7% productive rearrangements and were called segregating when the between-donor standard deviation exceeded 5%. A statistical classification framework was built to diagnose cytomegalovirus status from the catalog of TCR beta chain sequences. V and J gene assignment, in a later analysis, came from comparing TCR nucleotide sequences with IMGT/GENE-DB human TR gene sequences. Using the TCRdist pipeline, a later analysis assigned CDR3 sequences along with most-parsimonious VDJ recombination scenarios. In a later analysis, every TCR beta chain was defined by the combination of its CDR3 amino acid sequence and its V-gene family, and reads without a unique V-gene family were dropped. A later analysis removed several hundred highly shared, low-generation-probability nucleotide sequences to deal with suspected cross-contamination and a sequencing artifact. In a later analysis, a clonal expansion index for each public chain was calculated from normalized within-repertoire ranks of inferred template counts. Generation probabilities in a later analysis came from a VDJ recombination model fitted to out-of-frame rearrangements, and those results were checked against IGoR. Hypergeometric tests were used in a later analysis to score TCR-TCR, TCR-HLA and TCR-CMV co-occurrence, with a repertoire-size bias correction applied to the TCR pairs. A later analysis estimated false discovery rates by permuting HLA or CMV assignments 20 times. In a later analysis, co-occurring TCRs were grouped with DBSCAN, and TCRdist sequence similarity was added when clustering was performed within HLA-allele-positive subsets. Repertoires with fewer than 30,000 or more than 120,000 public chains, plus five repertoires with anomalous nucleotide sharing, were excluded from co-occurrence clustering. TCRdb carries this immuneACCESS record with in-frame sequences only. Its versions omit some clonotypes, under half of them owing to an unresolved V gene in the studies checked, with the rest unexplained. Clonal size and the V and J genes are those of that table, whereas D and trimming came from the DNA. This sample lists about 94,000 clones; around 76% were detected once. Clones ranked in the top ten supply around 7% of the sample.

In total, over 600 healthy bone marrow donors made up the cohort. At the time of sampling, all cohort members were nominally healthy, though unrecorded immune exposures were likely present. The donor tested CMV seropositive, placing the donor among the roughly 300 seropositive members of the cohort. A peripheral blood sample was provided by each donor, and peripheral blood mononuclear cells were used for TCR beta sequencing. The Qiagen DNeasy Blood Extraction Kit was used to extract genomic DNA from the blood cell samples. The origin of this receptor is a middle-aged man in good health and CMV-seropositive. Source material: PBMCs.

The nucleotide sequence reads TGTGCCAGCAGTGAACCCGGGACAGGGGAGACCCAGTACTTC. It translates to CASSEPGTGETQYF. The chain is assembled from TRBV2 and TRBJ2-5; the junction holds 9 bases that match TRBD1. Compared with germline, V lacks 2 bases and J lacks 5 bases; bases without a gene match: 3. Via the germline V gene, CDR1 is SNHLY and CDR2 FYNNEI. Including cysteine and phenylalanine, the CDR3 has 14 amino acids. Only the CDR3 part of the read is kept: 42 bases, read in frame from the first base. Extended through the reference TRBV2 and TRBJ2-5 proteins, this CDR3 yields the full variable domain: EPEVTQTPSHQVTQMGQEVILRCVPISNHLYFYWYRQILGQKVEFLVSFYNNEISEKSEIFDDQFSVERPDGSNFTLKIRSTKLEDSAMYFCASSEPGTGETQYFGPGTRLLVL.